The clone carrying this T cell receptor beta chain was counted ten times or more. Its antigen is still unknown. This specimen belongs to a study of T cell repertoires in cytomegalovirus infection. As for the study in general: In public TCR beta signatures, there were indications of both CMV infection and matching HLA type. Study-level points and caveats: It was HLA-C-restricted CMV-specific TCR beta clonotypes that dominated the response ex vivo. Based on cumulative public TCR beta family frequency, carriers of CMV plus the relevant HLA were identified.

The V gene lost 1 base and the J gene lost 1 base, with 8 bases spanning the gap. The CDR3 length is 16 residues. Germline V lookup: CDR1 SGHTA, CDR2 FQGNSA. TCRdb reprocessed the reads with MiXCR, giving one entry per CDR3 protein. The sample consists of about 680,000 distinct CDR3 sequences, less than 25% of them appearing once. Sequencing was performed on CD8+ T cells from PBMCs. V is TRBV7-2 and J is TRBJ2-6; D not resolved. The source is a human donor in good health (CMV status not recorded). Some clones in this sample may be carry-over from other donors' samples. The CDR3 coding sequence is TGTGCCAGCAGCTTAGTTACTATGTCTGGGGCCAACGTCCTGACTTTC. Its translation is CASSLVTMSGANVLTF.